This entry describes one TCR delta chain. Antigen: not known. RNA was extracted from the cells and then reverse transcribed. Pooled V-gene forward primers with one constant-region reverse primer generated the CDR3 amplicons by multiplex PCR. TCRdb reprocessed the multiplex PCR reads through CATT. The sample contains just under 55,000 delta-chain clones, more than 15% of which appear only once. This entry comes from a study of Vδ1+ human thymocytes. Points from the study as a whole: Thymic TRG and TRD repertoires appeared highly polyclonal. Despite high sort purity, roughly 18% of thymic T cell receptor delta sequences were Vdelta2.

CDR1 TSWWSYY and CDR2 QGS come from the germline V gene. With V trimmed by 2 bases and J by 6 bases, 10 bases remained unmatched. The length of the CDR3 is 16 residues. V usage is TRDV1 and J usage is TRDJ1; the match to TRDD3 covers 9 bases. This clonotype was obtained from a boy less than two years old who had congenital heart surgery. Sequences were obtained from Vdelta1+ gamma-delta thymocytes from the thymus. The subset was: FACS-sorted CD3+ TCRalphabeta- TCRVdelta1+ TCRVdelta2- thymocytes. The CDR3 sequence is CALGEVPPWGMHKLIF. The CDR3 region has the DNA TGTGCTCTTGGGGAAGTTCCCCCCTGGGGGATGCATAAACTCATCTTT.